This T cell receptor beta chain was identified in a study of cytomegalovirus exposure and HLA in healthy donors. Study details: Prior work identified around 120 million unique TCR beta sequences in 150 million to 200 million T cells. Findings and caveats of the study: Using a false discovery rate of 0.05, a later analysis showed that 15,000 to 20,000 TCR beta sequences were associated with HLA alleles. When the data were analyzed later, several of the most significant clusters appeared to be linked to common viral pathogens. Associated with cytomegalovirus, according to the listing, were 170 or so TCR beta chains.

Trimming cost V 4 bases and J 3 bases; bases outside gene matches: 5. Per germline, CDR1 SGHDT and CDR2 YYEEEE. The CDR3 totals 15 residues. For this clone: The antigen is undetermined.

13 Jbeta primers and 60 Vbeta primers were used for the PCR. Sequencing used immunoSEQ multiplex PCR; TCRdb keeps in-frame clones, though not all of them. The table for this sample gives more than 45,000 clones. V and J are TRBV5-6 and TRBJ2-7; 12 nucleotides align to TRBD2. The sample taken for sequencing was PBMCs. The clonotype originates from a woman aged 25-40 years in good health and CMV-seropositive. CDR3 sequence: CASSVLAGGIYEQYF. The CDR3 DNA reads TGTGCCAGCAGCGTTCTAGCGGGGGGGATCTACGAGCAGTACTTC.